A selection of T cell receptor beta chains follows, all from one sample in a study of cytomegalovirus exposure and HLA in healthy donors. Produced via immunoSEQ multiplex PCR; TCRdb's table is partial and in-frame only. The table lists some 150,000 clones, approximately 79% of them singletons, with 1.1% in the top ten. Specimen: PBMCs. Source of these receptors: a male donor in good health and CMV-seronegative. Each CDR3 is given with its conserved first and last residue. A D gene is named only where the DNA matches it firmly. The size entry is marked missing in some rows and otherwise reads once, few, many or a size class.

>few|TRBJ1-2|TRBV4-3|TRBD1
TGCGCCAGCAGCCCGGCAACCGGGACAGGGTTATTGTACACCTTC
CASSPATGTGLLYTF
>once|TRBJ1-2|TRBV19|NA
TGTGCCAGTAGTATAGAGGCGGCTATGCTCCTTGGCTACACCTTC
CASSIEAAMLLGYTF
>few|TRBJ1-1|TRBV6-5|TRBD1
TGTGCCAGCACCAAAGACAGGGGGCAGAGTGAAGCTTTCTTT
CASTKDRGQSEAFF
>NA|TRBJ1-2|TRBV4-1|TRBD1
TGCGCCAGCAGCCACCTCCCTGGACAGGGCTATGGCTACACCTTC
CASSHLPGQGYGYTF
>NA|TRBJ2-4|TRBV9|TRBD2
TGTGCCAGCAGCGTAGAGGGAGGGACGGAAAAAAACATTCAGTACTTC
CASSVEGGTEKNIQYF
>NA|TRBJ2-7|TRBV5-1|TRBD1
TGCGCCAGCAGCCCCACTCCCGGGACAGGGGGGCTCGAGCAGTACTTC
CASSPTPGTGGLEQYF
>NA|TRBJ2-2|TRBV7-2|TRBD1
TGTGCCAGCAGCTGGGGGACAGGGGGCATCGGGGAGCTGTTTTTT
CASSWGTGGIGELFF
>NA|TRBJ2-2|TRBV30|NA
TGTGCCTGGAAATTTACTTCGTGGGACACTGGGGAGCTGTTTTTT
CAWKFTSWDTGELFF
>NA|TRBJ2-1|TRBV7-9|NA
TGTGCCAGCAGCCTCGGTGAGCAGTTCTTC
CASSLGEQFF
>NA|TRBJ1-3|TRBV15|NA
TGTGCCACCAGCAGAGAAAGAGGGGGAGACAGAAACACCATATATTTT
CATSRERGGDRNTIYF
>NA|TRBJ1-2|TRBV30|NA
TGTGCCTGGAGTGGGAATACAGGTGGAGGCTACACCTTC
CAWSGNTGGGYTF
>NA|TRBJ2-4|TRBV19|TRBD1
TGTGCCAGTAGTTCCCCACAGGGGAGACTAGCCAAAAACATTCAGTACTTC
CASSSPQGRLAKNIQYF
>few|TRBJ1-2|TRBV30|TRBD1
TGTGCCCGCCGAGACAGGGAGAACTATGGCTACACCTTC
CARRDRENYGYTF
>NA|TRBJ1-1|TRBV7-9|NA
TGTGCCAGCAGCCCCCAGGGGCGGTGGACTGAAGCTTTCTTT
CASSPQGRWTEAFF
>NA|TRBJ1-5|TRBV30|TRBD1
TGTGCCTGGGAAACAGGGGGAGATCAGCCCCAGCATTTT
CAWETGGDQPQHF
>once|TRBJ1-5|TRBV13|NA
TGTGCCAGCAGCTTAGATTCGAGGCCCGACAGGTCAAATAGCAATCAGCCCCAGCATTTT
CASSLDSRPDRSNSNQPQHF
>NA|TRBJ1-2|TRBV19|NA
TGTGCCAGTAGTACCCGGAACTATGGCTACACCTTC
CASSTRNYGYTF
>NA|TRBJ1-2|TRBV30|TRBD1
TGTGCCTGGAGTGTACAGGGGACAGTTAACTATGGCTACACCTTC
CAWSVQGTVNYGYTF
>NA|TRBJ2-7|TRBV2|TRBD2
TGTGCCAGCAATGGTGGGGGGGTGGGGGAGCAGTACTTC
CASNGGGVGEQYF
>once|TRBJ2-5|TRBV7-9|TRBD2
TGTGCCAGCAGCTTCGCGGGGGAGGAGACCCAGTACTTC
CASSFAGEETQYF
>NA|TRBJ1-1|TRBV19|NA
TGTGCCAGTAGTATAACGGCGGAGGGCACTGAAGCTTTCTTT
CASSITAEGTEAFF
>NA|TRBJ1-2|TRBV7-2|NA
TGTGCCAGCAGCACACGACTTGGGGCAGGGGATCGCTACACCTTC
CASSTRLGAGDRYTF
>NA|TRBJ2-2|TRBV19|TRBD1
TGTGCCAGTAGTTTCTCCGGGACAGGGGGCACCGGGGAGCTGTTTTTT
CASSFSGTGGTGELFF
>NA|TRBJ1-1|TRBV29-1|NA
TGCAGCGTTGTGCCCGGGGGAGGGGCTGAAGCTTTCTTT
CSVVPGGGAEAFF
>few|TRBJ1-1|TRBV6-5|NA
TGTGCCAGCAGGCGGTCGGGGGGCCCTGAAGCTTTCTTT
CASRRSGGPEAFF
>NA|TRBJ1-2|TRBV5-1|TRBD1
TGCGCCAGCAGCGGCGGGACAGCTAACTATGGCTACACCTTC
CASSGGTANYGYTF
>NA|TRBJ2-7|TRBV7-9|TRBD1
TGTGCCAGCAGCCCAGGGACAGAGGGTCCCCACACCTACGAGCAGTACTTC
CASSPGTEGPHTYEQYF
>NA|TRBJ2-5|TRBV18|TRBD1
TGTGCCAGCTCACCGATCTTGCAGGGACAGGGGAAGCAAGAGACCCAGTACTTC
CASSPILQGQGKQETQYF
>once|TRBJ2-1|TRBV9|TRBD1
TGTGCCAGCAGCAAATCAGGGGGCGGTGGCTACAATGAGCAGTTCTTC
CASSKSGGGGYNEQFF
>NA|TRBJ1-2|TRBV21-1|NA
TGTGCCGGTACGCAGGCCGACTATGGCTACACCTTC
CAGTQADYGYTF
>NA|TRBJ1-5|TRBV13|NA
TGTGCCAGCAGCAGAGGCCTTAGCAATCAGCCCCAGCATTTT
CASSRGLSNQPQHF